A selection of T cell receptor beta chains follows, all from one sample in a study of cytomegalovirus exposure and HLA in healthy donors. Method: immunoSEQ multiplex PCR; TCRdb's copy keeps in-frame clones and lacks some. The sample yields over 100,000 clones, 79% seen once. Sequencing was carried out using PBMCs. Receptors were obtained from a male donor in good health and CMV-seronegative. Each CDR3 is given with its conserved first and last residue.

TRBV30	TRBJ1-3	CAWSRTGGNTIYF
TRBV2	TRBJ2-7	CASSEPRITSYEQYF
TRBV1	TRBJ2-3	CTSLPSGGPFTDTQYF
TRBV7-6	TRBJ2-5	CASSLGAENQETQYF
TRBV14	TRBJ1-1	CASSQGTGTEAFF
TRBV7-2	TRBJ2-2	CASSLATRVTGELFF
TRBV23-1	TRBJ2-5	CASSRGLAGGQETQYF
TRBV12-5	TRBJ2-5	CASGLPLPLYF
TRBV25-1	TRBJ1-5	CASSGTPGQGINQPQHF
TRBV6-5	TRBJ2-7	CASSYSGAQQYF
TRBV19	TRBJ1-1	CASSRARTGFTEAFF
TRBV7-2	TRBJ1-2	CASSVGGTRSDYGYTF
TRBV7-8	TRBJ2-5	CASSLGLQETQYF
TRBV5-4	TRBJ1-1	CASSQSKNTEAFF
TRBV9	TRBJ2-1	CASSVGGAKYNEQFF
TRBV19	TRBJ2-7	CASSSMGGAYEQYF
TRBV27	TRBJ2-1	CASSVLTPGQGGRNEQFF
TRBV5-5	TRBJ2-7	CASSFLREAYEQYF
TRBV5-1	TRBJ2-5	CASSLAALVGETQYF
TRBV7-2	TRBJ2-7	CASSATGTGHYYEQYF
TRBV6-1	TRBJ1-6	CASSDRGPVNSPLHF
TRBV2	TRBJ2-1	CASSFLEPPYNEQFF
TRBV30	TRBJ2-1	CAWSVSPGQGDDEQFF
TRBV6-6	TRBJ2-7	CASSYSKRFSYEQYF
TRBV5-3	TRBJ1-5	CARSRSGLTDNQPQHF
TRBV30	TRBJ2-7	CAWRGTGGYEQYF
TRBV27	TRBJ1-1	CASSLGTGSETFF
TRBV2	TRBJ2-4	CASKEAGGGNIQYF
TRBV7-9	TRBJ1-2	CASSRDRADYGYTF
TRBV7-9	TRBJ1-4	CASSSSGTDEKLFF
TRBV2	TRBJ2-1	CASSPQGVGNEQFF
TRBV6-5	TRBJ1-2	CASSYSGGGPYGYTF
TRBV6-6	TRBJ2-7	CASSWVGGSGEQYF
TRBV11-2	TRBJ1-2	CASSSGGANGYTF
TRBV19	TRBJ2-5	CASSIDSGGASETQYF
TRBV6-1	TRBJ1-2	CASSVGASGYTF
TRBV13	TRBJ1-5	CASSLGLGGQPQHF
TRBV19	TRBJ1-5	CASSIEGETGGTDQPQHF
TRBV27	TRBJ1-1	CASGPLTGITEAFF
TRBV4-3	TRBJ1-2	CASSQSRSWGRYGYTF
TRBV15	.	CATSKRQVSYEQYF
TRBV6-5	TRBJ1-5	CASSQQGTEQPQHF
TRBV10-3	TRBJ1-1	CAISESVRGNTEAFF
TRBV14	TRBJ2-7	CASSGGSRGLSYEQYF
TRBV9	TRBJ1-1	CASSRTGGPQKAFF
TRBV7-2	TRBJ1-1	CASSRDRREAFF
TRBV5-1	TRBJ1-5	CASRLSGDQPQHF
TRBV13	TRBJ1-1	CASSTGSGGTEAFF
TRBV7-2	TRBJ2-4	CASSPGQGLDIQYF
TRBV5-1	TRBJ1-1	CASSLGAVNTEAFF
TRBV6-5	TRBJ1-2	CASRKTGETNYGYTF
TRBV13	TRBJ2-1	CASSPESGLRNEQFF
TRBV7-2	TRBJ2-5	CASSLTLPSGETQYF
TRBV18	TRBJ2-1	CASSLYSGVDEQFF
TRBV15	TRBJ2-7	CATSRDKGVEQYF